The clone carrying this TCR beta chain showed up just a few times. This entry belongs to a study of blood T cell repertoires in COVID-19. Across the whole study: Acute and convalescent COVID-19 specimens originated in the United States, Italy and Spain.

Original processing methods: Reference gene primer amplification gave nucleated cell count estimates. Only in-frame clones appear in the TCRdb table, and some are missing; sequencing was by immunoSEQ multiplex PCR. V, J and clone size were drawn from that table, and D and trimming were deduced from the DNA. The sample holds tens of thousands of clones, 88% seen once. This CDR3 has 14 amino acids. CDR1 and CDR2 (germline): SEHNR, FQNEAQ (reference sequence). The V end was cut by 5 bases, the J end by 4 bases, with 12 bases between. Input material: peripheral blood. The sequence was collected from a human donor in a cohort sampled during active COVID-19. This chain joins TRBV7-9 and TRBJ1-3; D is unresolved. CDR3 amino acids: CASSPPAYGNTIYF. The CDR3 bases are TGTGCCAGCAGCCCGCCAGCGTACGGAAACACCATATATTTT.